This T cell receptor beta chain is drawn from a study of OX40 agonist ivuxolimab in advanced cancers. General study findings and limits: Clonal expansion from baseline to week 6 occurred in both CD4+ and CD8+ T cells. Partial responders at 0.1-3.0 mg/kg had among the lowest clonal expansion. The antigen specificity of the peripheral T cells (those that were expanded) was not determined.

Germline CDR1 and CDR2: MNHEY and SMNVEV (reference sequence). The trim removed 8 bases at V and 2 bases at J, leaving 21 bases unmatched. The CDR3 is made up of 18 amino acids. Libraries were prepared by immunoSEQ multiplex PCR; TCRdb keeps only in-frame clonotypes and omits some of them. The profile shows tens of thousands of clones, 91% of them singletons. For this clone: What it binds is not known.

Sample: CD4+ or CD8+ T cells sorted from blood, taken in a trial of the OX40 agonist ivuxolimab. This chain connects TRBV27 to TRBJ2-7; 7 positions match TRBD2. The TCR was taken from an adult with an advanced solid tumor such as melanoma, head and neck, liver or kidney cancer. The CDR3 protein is CASAARAGVVAGPYEQYF. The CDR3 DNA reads TGTGCCAGCGCAGCTAGGGCGGGGGTGGTCGCAGGCCCCTACGAGCAGTACTTC.